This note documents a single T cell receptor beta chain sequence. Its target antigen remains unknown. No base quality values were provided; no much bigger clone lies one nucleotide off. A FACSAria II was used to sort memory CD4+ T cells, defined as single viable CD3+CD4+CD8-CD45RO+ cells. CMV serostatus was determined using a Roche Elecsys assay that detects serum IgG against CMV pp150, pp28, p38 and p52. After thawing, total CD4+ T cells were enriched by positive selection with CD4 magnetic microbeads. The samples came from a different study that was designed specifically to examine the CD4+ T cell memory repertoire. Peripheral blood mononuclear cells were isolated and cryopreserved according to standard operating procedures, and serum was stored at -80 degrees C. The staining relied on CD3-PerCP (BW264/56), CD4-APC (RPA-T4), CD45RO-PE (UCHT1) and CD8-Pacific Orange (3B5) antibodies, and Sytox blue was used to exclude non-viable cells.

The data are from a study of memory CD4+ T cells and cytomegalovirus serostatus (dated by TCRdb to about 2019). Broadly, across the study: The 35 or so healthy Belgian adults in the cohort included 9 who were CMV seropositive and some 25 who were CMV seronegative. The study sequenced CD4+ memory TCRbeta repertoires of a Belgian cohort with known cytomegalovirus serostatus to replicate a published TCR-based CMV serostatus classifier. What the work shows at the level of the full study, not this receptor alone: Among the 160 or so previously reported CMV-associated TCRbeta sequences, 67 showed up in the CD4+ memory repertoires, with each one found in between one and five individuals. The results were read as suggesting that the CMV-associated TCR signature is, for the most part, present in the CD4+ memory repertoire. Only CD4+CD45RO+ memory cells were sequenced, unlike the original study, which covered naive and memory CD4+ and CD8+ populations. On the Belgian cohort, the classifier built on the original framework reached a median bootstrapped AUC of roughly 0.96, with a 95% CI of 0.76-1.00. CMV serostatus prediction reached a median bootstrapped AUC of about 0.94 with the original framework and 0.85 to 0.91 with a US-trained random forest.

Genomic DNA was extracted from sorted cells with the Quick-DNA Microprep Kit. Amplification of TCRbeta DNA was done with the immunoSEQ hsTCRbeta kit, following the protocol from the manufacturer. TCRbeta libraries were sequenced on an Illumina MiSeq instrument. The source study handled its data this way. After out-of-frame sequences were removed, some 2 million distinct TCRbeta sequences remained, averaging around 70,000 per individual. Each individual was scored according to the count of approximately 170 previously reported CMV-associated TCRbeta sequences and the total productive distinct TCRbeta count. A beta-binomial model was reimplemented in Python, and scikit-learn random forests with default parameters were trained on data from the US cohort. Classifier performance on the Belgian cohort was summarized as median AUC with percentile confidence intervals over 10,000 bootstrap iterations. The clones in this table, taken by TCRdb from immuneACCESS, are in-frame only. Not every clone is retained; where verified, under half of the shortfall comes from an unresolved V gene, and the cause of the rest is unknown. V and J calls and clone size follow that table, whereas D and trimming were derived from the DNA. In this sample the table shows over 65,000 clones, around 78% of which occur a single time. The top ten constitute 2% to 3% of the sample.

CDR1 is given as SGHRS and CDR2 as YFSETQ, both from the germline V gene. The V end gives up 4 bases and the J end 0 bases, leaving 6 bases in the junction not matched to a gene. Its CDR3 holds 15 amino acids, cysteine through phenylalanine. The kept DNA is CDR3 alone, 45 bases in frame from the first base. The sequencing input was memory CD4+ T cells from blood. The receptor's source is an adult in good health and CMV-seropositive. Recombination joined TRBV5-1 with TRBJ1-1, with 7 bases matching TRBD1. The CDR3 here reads CASSTDRSMNTEAFF. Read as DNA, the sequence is TGCGCCAGCAGCACGGACAGGAGCATGAACACTGAAGCTTTCTTT.